This TCR beta chain was sequenced during a study of blood T cell repertoires in COVID-19 (TCRdb year 2020). Background for the entire study: The collaborator samples originated in the United States, Italy and Spain and spanned the acute and convalescent phases of COVID-19. The samples were drawn from the first 160 participants of the ongoing ImmuneRACE study and from more than 1,000 subjects provided by 6 global collaborators. Deeply sampled blood TCRbeta repertoires from subjects exposed to, actively infected with, or recovered from COVID-19 were included in the dataset. The sample metadata nearly always contained a de-identified subject ID, COVID-19 status, age in years and sex. Where HLA class I and class II types were available, the types were taken from metadata supplied by the sample provider, not from assay-based typing. The repertoires were made available in a free public database intended to serve as a resource for research on the immune response to SARS-CoV-2. The prospective study material was composed of cDNA or gDNA derived from T cells, B-cell-depleted T cells, or PBMCs. Summary of the overall study and its limitations: How much clinical and demographic metadata was included differed by source and by participant, and the metadata was provided uncurated.

This clone was seen once. No antigen is known for it. The input lacks base qualities; no much larger clone sits a single base away. Collaborating institutions collected whole blood in K2EDTA tubes following their own protocols. Collaborator samples were shipped for TCRbeta analysis as frozen whole blood, isolated PBMCs, or DNA extracted from either sample type. Per the germline V gene, SQVTM is the CDR1 and ANQGSEA is the CDR2. From its cysteine to its phenylalanine, the CDR3 spans 12 amino acids. The only DNA kept is the CDR3, 36 bases in frame from the first base. The immunoSEQ Assay, a bias-controlled multiplex PCR, was used to amplify TCRbeta CDR3 regions from genomic DNA. The paper's data handling went like this. Nucleated cell counts per sample were estimated from amplification of reference gene primers within the assay. To quantify the absolute abundance of each unique TCRbeta CDR3 rearrangement, sequence reads were collapsed and filtered. For each sample, productive Simpson clonality was calculated as the square root of Simpson's diversity index across productive rearrangements. In its TCRdb copy, this immuneACCESS table keeps in-frame sequences only and misses some clones. Where compared with another copy, unresolved V genes explain less than half of these, and the others have no known cause. The DNA was the basis for D and trimming; V, J and clone size are from that table. This sample comprises fewer than 300,000 clones, about 85% of them detected only once. About an eighth of the sample rests with the top ten.

The TCR was taken from a human donor in a cohort sampled during active COVID-19. The receptor chain draws on TRBV29-1 and TRBJ1-1; a tentative D call is TRBD1 (6 bases match). What was sequenced was peripheral blood. The nucleotides are TGCACCACCTCAAGGGGGGGAACTGAAGCTTTCTTT. Its protein reads: CTTSRGGTEAFF. When the CDR3 is completed using the reference TRBV29-1 and TRBJ1-1 genes on either side, the full variable domain is SAVISQKPSRDICQRGTSLTIQCQVDSQVTMMFWYRQQPGQSLTLIATANQGSEATYESGFVIDKFPISRPNLTFSTLTVSNMSPEDSSIYLCTTSRGGTEAFFGQGTRLTVV.